This T cell receptor (beta chain) was found in a study of shared clonotypes between healthy human individuals. The overall study: CD4 naive and memory got three plates each, CD8 naive two, CD8 memory one.

V was pared by 4 bases and J by 4 bases, with 13 bases between. The CDR3 covers 14 residues. The V gene's germline CDR1 is SGHAT and CDR2 FQNNGV. Assay used: immunoSEQ multiplex PCR; TCRdb lists only in-frame clones, some missing. The top ten hold approximately 0.4% of the sample, which has 2 million to 2.5 million clones, roughly 93% seen once. This chain links TRBV11-2 with TRBJ1-1; D call uncertain. The clonotype was recovered from a man aged 18 to 35 in good health. Some clones in this sample may be carry-over from other donors' samples. Sequences were obtained from naive CD4+ T cells from PBMCs. Documented subset: CD45RA+ positively selected. This CDR3 reads CASSSQWMGTEAFF. CDR3 nucleotides: TGTGCCAGCAGCTCCCAGTGGATGGGCACTGAAGCTTTCTTT.